This T cell receptor beta chain stems from a study of OX40 agonist ivuxolimab in advanced cancers. In terms of the full investigation: Ivuxolimab was an agonistic, fully human IgG2 monoclonal antibody directed against OX40 (CD134), a costimulatory receptor. Partial responses occurred in three dose-escalation patients, of whom one had hepatocellular carcinoma and two had cutaneous melanoma. The monotherapy dose-escalation portion (N of about 49 patients) of the phase I ivuxolimab trial is reported in the paper. A male proportion of 82.7% and a mean age of approximately 55 years, ranging from 23 to 79, were recorded for the dose-escalation cohort. Intravenous ivuxolimab was administered to patients every 2 weeks at six dose levels: 0.01, 0.1, 0.3, 1.5, 3 and 10 mg/kg. Patients were allowed to have had prior anti-PD-1, anti-PD-L1 or anti-CTLA-4 therapy, and roughly two fifths of the dose-escalation patients had been treated with checkpoint inhibitors. The point of sequencing TCRbeta in the periphery was to test whether ivuxolimab changed TCR sequence diversity and drove clonal T-cell expansion. Among the 52 dose-escalation patients, 19 had hepatocellular carcinoma, 15 or so melanoma, 9 renal cell carcinoma and 9 head and neck cancer. The paper as a whole reports these results and caveats: In partial responders in the 0.1-3.0 mg/kg groups, normalized peripheral clonal expansion was found to be among the lowest, especially among CD8+ T cells. At doses of 0.1 to 3.0 mg/kg, clonal expansion of both CD4+ and CD8+ T cells in blood was seen between baseline and week 6. Low levels of normalized T-cell clonal expansion were also seen in some patients who did not respond. Which antigens the clonally expanded peripheral T cells were specific for was not determined. After ivuxolimab, expanded clones were on average more numerous among CD8+ T cells than among CD4+ T cells.

Patients with a history of autoimmune disease or receiving systemic immunosuppression were excluded from the trial. Peripheral blood for TCR sequencing was drawn from every dose cohort at baseline, at cycle 4 day 1 and at cycle 7 day 1. Samples came from an open-label, multicenter, first-in-human phase I dose-escalation trial of ivuxolimab. Adults with locally advanced or metastatic melanoma, renal cell carcinoma, hepatocellular carcinoma or head and neck squamous cell carcinoma were enrolled in the trial. Before TCR sequencing, CD4+ and CD8+ T cells were separately sorted from peripheral blood. With respect to this clone: Its antigen is unknown. Base qualities are not recorded, but no much larger clone differs from it by a single base.

Genomic DNA was extracted from sorted cells for sequencing of the TCRbeta CDR3 region. The immunoSEQ Assay was used for sequencing of TCRbeta CDR3 regions. TCRdb obtained this table from immuneACCESS and retained in-frame rearrangements with V and J assigned. These tables miss some clones; where compared with another copy, unresolved V genes account for less than half of the shortfall, and the remainder is unexplained. This sample holds around 33,000 clones; roughly 90% were observed only once. The ten largest clones represent about 9% of the sample. The specimen was CD4+ or CD8+ T cells sorted from blood, collected in a trial of the OX40 agonist ivuxolimab. This TCR came from an adult with an advanced solid tumor such as melanoma, head and neck, liver or kidney cancer.

The DNA sequence reads TGCGCCAGCAGCTTGACTAGCGGAGCCTACGAGCAGTACTTC. Its protein is CASSLTSGAYEQYF. The sequence is built from TRBV5-1 and TRBJ2-7; 8 bases in the junction line up with TRBD2. At the junction V is shortened by 1 base and J by 2 bases; bases outside the gene matches: 2. CDR1 SGHRS and CDR2 YFSETQ are derived from the germline V gene. The CDR3 contains 14 residues, cysteine and phenylalanine counted. Only CDR3 DNA is held: 42 bases, read in frame from base 1.